This TCR beta chain was captured in a study of T cell changes during pregnancy in multiple sclerosis. The data were produced by immunoSEQ multiplex PCR, yet TCRdb's version contains in-frame clones alone and is incomplete. The sample consists of about 110,000 clones, 80% to 95% of them appearing once. This CDR3 contains 11 residues. Germline V gene lookup returns CDR1 SGHVS and CDR2 FQNEAQ. Trimming stripped 4 bases from V and 11 bases from J, with 9 bases between. The TCR originated in a female donor in good health, enrolled as a control in a pregnancy study. Source: peripheral blood, taken in the third trimester of pregnancy. The chain joins TRBV7-8 to TRBJ2-1; D is possibly TRBD2 (5 bases). The CDR3 here is CASSSLGKQFF. CDR3 bases: TGTGCCAGCAGCTCTCTCGGGAAGCAGTTCTTC.